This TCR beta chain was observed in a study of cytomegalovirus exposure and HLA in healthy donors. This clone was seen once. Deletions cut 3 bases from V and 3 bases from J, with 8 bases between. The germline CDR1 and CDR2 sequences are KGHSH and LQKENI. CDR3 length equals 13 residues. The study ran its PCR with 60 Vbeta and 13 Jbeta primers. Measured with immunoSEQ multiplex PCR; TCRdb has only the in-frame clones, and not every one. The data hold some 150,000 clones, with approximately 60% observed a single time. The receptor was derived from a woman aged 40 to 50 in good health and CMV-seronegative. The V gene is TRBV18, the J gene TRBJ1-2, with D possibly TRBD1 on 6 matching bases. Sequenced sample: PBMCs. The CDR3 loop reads CASSPKGDYGYTF. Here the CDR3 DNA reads TGTGCCAGCTCACCGAAGGGGGACTATGGCTACACCTTC. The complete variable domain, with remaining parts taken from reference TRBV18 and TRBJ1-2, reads NAGVMQNPRHLVRRRGQEARLRCSPMKGHSHVYWYRQLPEEGLKFMVYLQKENIIDESGMPKERFSAEFPKEGPSILRIQQVVRGDSAAYFCASSPKGDYGYTFGSGTRLTVV.